The present TCR beta chain was sequenced within a study of spatial heterogeneity in lung cancer. Study context: Beta-chain sequences consistently outnumbered alpha-chain sequences in detection. The study, taken as a whole, reports: Counts that tracked tumor mutation counts were those of expanded intratumoral alpha and beta TCRs.

This clonotype was found once. Its antigen is unknown. Every individual TCR cDNA molecule carried its own unique molecular identifier, which allowed correction of PCR and sequencing errors. TCRdb used MiXCR to reprocess the 5' RACE reads, holding one entry per CDR3 protein. The data hold 12,000 or so distinct CDR3 sequences, with less than 15% observed a single time. The time point was: sample taken at primary tumor resection. Around 68 TRACERx patients with early, untreated non-small cell lung cancer donated samples. Without sorting, whole RNA was sequenced from tumor, nontumor lung or frozen PBMC. The receptor was isolated from a male donor with early-stage non-small cell lung cancer. This sample comprised lung tumor tissue, obtained at surgery.

The CDR3 nucleotides are TGCAGTGCCAGACTAGCGGGAGGGCCCCGCGCCTCCTACGAGCAGTACTTC. Residues: CSARLAGGPRASYEQYF. The J gene is TRBJ2-7, the V gene TRBV20-1; 14 bases fit TRBD2. V lost 6 bases and J lost 0; bases outside the gene matches: 10. The CDR3 spans 17 residues. Germline-derived CDR1 and CDR2 are DFQATT and SNEGSKA (reference sequence).